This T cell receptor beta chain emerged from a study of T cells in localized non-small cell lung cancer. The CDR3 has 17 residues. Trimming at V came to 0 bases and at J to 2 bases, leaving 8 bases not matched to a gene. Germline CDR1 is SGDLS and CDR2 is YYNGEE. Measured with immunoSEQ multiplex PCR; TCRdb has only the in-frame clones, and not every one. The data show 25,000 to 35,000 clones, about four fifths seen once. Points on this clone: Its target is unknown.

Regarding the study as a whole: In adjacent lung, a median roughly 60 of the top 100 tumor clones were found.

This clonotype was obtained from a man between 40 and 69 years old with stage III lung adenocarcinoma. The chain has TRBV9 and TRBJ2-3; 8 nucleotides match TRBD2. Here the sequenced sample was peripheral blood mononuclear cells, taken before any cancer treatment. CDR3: CASSVARRGANTDTQYF. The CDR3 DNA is TGTGCCAGCAGCGTAGCGCGGCGGGGGGCCAACACAGATACGCAGTATTTT.